The rows below give T cell receptor beta chains drawn from one sample of a study of early T cells in non-severe SARS-CoV-2 infection. TCRdb reanalysed the 5' RACE reads using MiXCR and keeps one entry per CDR3 protein. Of under 60,000 distinct CDR3 sequences in the sample, around 8.6% were seen once. Sequencing used whole blood, obtained at baseline. Receptors were obtained from an adult who was a healthcare worker with PCR-confirmed SARS-CoV-2 infection or an uninfected control (not recorded which). Each CDR3 is given with its conserved first and last residue. A D gene is named only where the DNA matches it firmly. The listing skips clone size in some rows; elsewhere it reads once, few, many or a size class.

D | J | size | V | CDR3 | DNA
TRBD2 | TRBJ2-5 | many | TRBV6-5 | CASSPPSGAETQYF | TGTGCCAGCAGTCCCCCCAGCGGGGCGGAGACCCAGTACTTC
- | TRBJ2-7 | many | TRBV5-5 | CASSQRSGPYYEQYF | TGTGCCAGCAGCCAGCGGTCGGGACCGTACTACGAGCAGTACTTC
- | TRBJ1-5 | many | TRBV28 | CASRAGGNQPQHF | TGTGCCAGCAGGGCCGGGGGCAATCAGCCCCAGCATTTT
TRBD2 | TRBJ2-1 | many | TRBV7-3 | CASSPGAGGLSQFF | TGTGCCAGCAGCCCCGGGGCGGGAGGCCTGAGCCAGTTCTTC
- | TRBJ1-2 | few | TRBV6-6 | CASSYSNLGNGYTF | TGTGCCAGCAGTTACTCCAACCTCGGCAATGGCTACACCTTC
- | TRBJ2-3 | - | TRBV6-1 | CASKGLADTQYF | TGTGCCAGCAAAGGTTTAGCAGATACGCAGTATTTT
- | TRBJ1-1 | - | TRBV4-1 | CASSPSGGFTEAFF | TGCGCCAGCAGCCCCTCGGGGGGTTTCACTGAAGCTTTCTTT
- | TRBJ2-7 | few | TRBV5-1 | CASSLAGRKYYEQYF | TGCGCCAGCAGCTTGGCCGGGCGTAAGTACTACGAGCAGTACTTC
TRBD2 | TRBJ2-5 | many | TRBV11-2 | CASSGTSGSGQETQYF | TGTGCCAGCAGCGGCACTAGCGGGAGTGGGCAAGAGACCCAGTACTTC
- | TRBJ2-4 | - | TRBV11-3 | CASSRGGGSYGIQYF | TGTGCCAGCAGTCGAGGTGGAGGGTCTTACGGCATTCAGTACTTC
TRBD1 | TRBJ2-2 | many | TRBV12-3/TRBV12-4 | CASSSRDRATGELFF | TGTGCCAGCAGTTCCCGGGACAGGGCCACCGGGGAGCTGTTTTTT
- | TRBJ2-1 | few | TRBV20-1 | CSARGLADYNEQFF | TGCAGTGCTAGGGGGCTAGCAGATTACAATGAGCAGTTCTTC
- | TRBJ2-7 | - | TRBV7-9 | CASSKVGSSYEQYF | TGTGCCAGCAGCAAAGTGGGCAGCTCCTACGAGCAGTACTTC
- | TRBJ2-7 | - | TRBV15 | CATSAQYYEQYF | TGTGCCACCAGCGCACAGTACTACGAGCAGTACTTC
TRBD2 | TRBJ2-3 | - | TRBV10-2 | CASREGLASIDTQYF | TGCGCCAGCAGGGAAGGACTAGCTTCCATAGATACGCAGTATTTT
TRBD2 | TRBJ2-2 | - | TRBV14 | CASPPLLAGYTGELFF | TGTGCCAGCCCCCCTTTACTAGCGGGATACACCGGGGAGCTGTTTTTT
- | TRBJ2-3 | - | TRBV9 | CASSVAPGGTDTQYF | TGTGCCAGCAGCGTAGCCCCGGGGGGCACAGATACGCAGTATTTT
- | TRBJ2-5 | - | TRBV21-1 | CASSKEGGTDQETQYF | TGTGCCAGCAGCAAAGAGGGGGGGACAGATCAAGAGACCCAGTACTTC
TRBD1 | TRBJ2-7 | few | TRBV4-2 | CASSSGQATYEQYF | TGTGCCAGCAGCTCGGGACAGGCCACCTACGAGCAGTACTTC
TRBD2 | TRBJ2-3 | few | TRBV20-1 | CSATPSGATDTQYF | TGCAGTGCTACTCCTAGCGGGGCCACAGATACGCAGTATTTT
TRBD2 | TRBJ2-4 | - | TRBV12-3/TRBV12-4 | CASSELAAKNIQYF | TGTGCCAGCAGTGAACTAGCGGCCAAAAACATTCAGTACTTC
TRBD2 | TRBJ2-3 | - | TRBV7-3 | CASSPVSGGARDTQYF | TGTGCCAGCAGCCCCGTTTCGGGGGGGGCCCGAGATACGCAGTATTTT
- | TRBJ2-1 | - | TRBV4-1 | CASSPPVHNEQFF | TGCGCCAGCAGTCCTCCGGTCCACAATGAGCAGTTCTTC
- | TRBJ2-1 | - | TRBV2 | CASSGRDSLYNEQFF | TGTGCCAGCAGTGGGCGGGACTCCCTGTACAATGAGCAGTTCTTC
- | TRBJ1-5 | few | TRBV12-3/TRBV12-4 | CASSPRTAHQPQHF | TGTGCCAGCAGTCCTCGGACAGCTCATCAGCCCCAGCATTTT
- | TRBJ1-1 | many | TRBV18 | CASSPMAGLAHTEAFF | TGTGCCAGCTCACCAATGGCGGGGCTCGCGCACACTGAAGCTTTCTTT
- | TRBJ1-2 | many | TRBV3-1 | CASSQGRAGYTF | TGTGCCAGCAGCCAAGGAAGGGCCGGCTACACCTTC
- | TRBJ2-6 | - | TRBV7-9 | CASSLTEIRANSGANVLTF | TGTGCCAGCAGCTTAACCGAAATCCGGGCCAACTCTGGGGCCAACGTCCTGACTTTC
- | TRBJ2-6 | - | TRBV7-9 | CASSPITGANVLTF | TGTGCCAGCAGCCCTATTACTGGGGCCAACGTCCTGACTTTC
- | TRBJ2-7 | - | TRBV18 | CASSPIDSSYEQYF | TGTGCCAGCTCACCCATCGACAGCTCCTACGAGCAGTACTTC
TRBD1 | TRBJ1-1 | - | TRBV6-1 | CASRPGQGIGRTEAFF | TGTGCCAGCAGGCCGGGACAGGGAATTGGTCGAACTGAAGCTTTCTTT
- | TRBJ1-2 | few | TRBV3-1 | CASSQDRRRTYGYTF | TGTGCCAGCAGCCAAGATCGCCGTCGGACCTATGGCTACACCTTC
- | TRBJ2-7 | - | TRBV6-2/TRBV6-3 | CASSYLRLDSYEQYF | TGTGCCAGCAGTTACCTGCGCCTAGACTCCTACGAGCAGTACTTC
- | TRBJ2-5 | - | TRBV3-1 | CASSLIASETQYF | TGTGCCAGCAGCCTTATCGCCTCGGAGACCCAGTACTTC
- | TRBJ1-2 | few | TRBV12-3/TRBV12-4 | CASTPARGPSGYTF | TGTGCCAGCACCCCGGCTCGGGGGCCTAGTGGCTACACCTTC
- | TRBJ1-4 | many | TRBV29-1 | CSVAGVPASNEKLFF | TGCAGCGTCGCCGGCGTTCCAGCCTCTAATGAAAAACTGTTTTTT
- | TRBJ1-2 | many | TRBV6-1 | CASSEMAVYGYTF | TGTGCCAGCAGTGAAATGGCAGTCTATGGCTACACCTTC
- | TRBJ2-7 | many | TRBV2 | CASTLGGSSYEQYF | TGTGCCAGCACCCTGGGGGGATCCTCCTACGAGCAGTACTTC
- | TRBJ1-6 | - | TRBV28 | CASSAGARSLLHF | TGTGCCAGCAGTGCGGGGGCTAGATCCCTCCTCCACTTT
- | TRBJ1-3 | - | TRBV12-3/TRBV12-4 | CASRPRGGGRNTIYF | TGTGCCAGCAGACCCCGTGGAGGGGGGCGGAACACCATATATTTT
- | TRBJ2-7 | - | TRBV5-1 | CASSVGAVGNEQYF | TGCGCCAGCAGCGTAGGAGCAGTTGGGAACGAGCAGTACTTC
- | TRBJ1-6 | many | TRBV6-5 | CASSYTGLGGAYSPLHF | TGTGCCAGCAGTTACACCGGACTAGGGGGAGCTTATTCACCCCTCCACTTT
TRBD1 | TRBJ2-3 | few | TRBV18 | CASSPDRDDTQYF | TGTGCCAGCTCACCCGACAGGGATGATACGCAGTATTTT
TRBD1 | TRBJ2-1 | - | TRBV7-9 | CASSFLPGQAAYNEQFF | TGTGCCAGCAGCTTTCTTCCCGGACAGGCGGCCTACAATGAGCAGTTCTTC
- | TRBJ2-1 | many | TRBV2 | CASSEVPLREQFF | TGTGCCAGCAGTGAAGTCCCGCTAAGGGAGCAGTTCTTC
- | TRBJ2-7 | - | TRBV6-6 | CASSYVQGYSYEQYF | TGTGCCAGCAGTTACGTTCAGGGGTACTCCTACGAGCAGTACTTC
TRBD2 | TRBJ2-1 | - | TRBV18 | CASSQLAVSSYNEQFF | TGTGCCAGCTCCCAACTAGCGGTCAGCTCCTACAATGAGCAGTTCTTC
- | TRBJ1-2 | many | TRBV19 | CASNLAGSQGGYTF | TGTGCCAGTAATCTCGCCGGGTCCCAGGGAGGCTACACCTTC
- | TRBJ1-1 | many | TRBV12-3/TRBV12-4 | CASRIQGNTEAFF | TGTGCCAGCAGGATTCAGGGGAACACTGAAGCTTTCTTT
- | TRBJ2-3 | - | TRBV4-2 | CASSQLPGDSSTDTQYF | TGTGCCAGCAGCCAACTCCCTGGAGACTCTAGCACAGATACGCAGTATTTT
TRBD1 | TRBJ2-3 | - | TRBV13 | CASSRRQGSTDTQYF | TGTGCCAGCAGCCGACGACAGGGGTCCACAGATACGCAGTATTTT
- | TRBJ1-2 | - | TRBV7-8 | CASSLGRRRGMDGYTF | TGTGCCAGCAGCCTCGGACGGCGGCGGGGAATGGATGGCTACACCTTC
- | TRBJ2-3 | - | TRBV20-1 | CSARSWVGTDTQYF | TGCAGTGCTAGGAGCTGGGTTGGTACAGATACGCAGTATTTT
TRBD2 | TRBJ2-7 | - | TRBV6-6 | CASSPAGGRMYEQYF | TGTGCCAGCAGCCCTGCCGGCGGGAGAATGTACGAGCAGTACTTC
- | TRBJ1-2 | few | TRBV13 | CASSLQGRGNYGYTF | TGTGCCAGCAGCTTACAGGGCCGCGGGAACTATGGCTACACCTTC
- | TRBJ2-3 | many | TRBV6-6 | CASSYRELADTQYF | TGTGCCAGCAGTTACAGGGAACTAGCTGATACGCAGTATTTT
TRBD1 | TRBJ1-2 | many | TRBV6-6 | CASRLRDSNNYGYTF | TGTGCCAGCAGACTTCGGGACAGCAATAACTATGGCTACACCTTC
TRBD2 | TRBJ2-2 | - | TRBV9 | CASTRTSGTGELFF | TGTGCCAGCACCCGGACTAGCGGTACCGGGGAGCTGTTTTTT
- | TRBJ1-6 | many | TRBV13 | CASSLGRGGGSSYNSPLHF | TGTGCCAGCAGCTTAGGCCGCGGGGGCGGAAGCTCCTATAATTCACCCCTCCACTTT
TRBD1 | TRBJ2-7 | few | TRBV11-2 | CASSLGWRTGTYEQYF | TGTGCCAGCAGCTTAGGGTGGAGGACAGGAACCTACGAGCAGTACTTC